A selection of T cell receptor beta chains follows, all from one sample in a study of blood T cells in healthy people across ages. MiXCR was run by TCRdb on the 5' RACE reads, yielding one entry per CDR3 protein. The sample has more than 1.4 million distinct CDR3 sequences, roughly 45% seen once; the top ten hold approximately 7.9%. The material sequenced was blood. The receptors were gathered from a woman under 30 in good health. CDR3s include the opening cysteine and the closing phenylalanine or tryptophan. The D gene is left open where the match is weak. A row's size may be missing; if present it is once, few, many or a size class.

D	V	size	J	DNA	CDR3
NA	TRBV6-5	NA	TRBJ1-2	TGTGCCAGCAGTTACTCTGGGGTTGCGGTTGGCTACACCTTC	CASSYSGVAVGYTF
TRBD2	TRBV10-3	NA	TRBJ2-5	TGTGCCATCAGACGAGCGGGAGAAATTGAGCAGTACTTC	CAIRRAGEIEQYF
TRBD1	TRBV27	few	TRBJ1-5	TGTGCCAGCCATGGTCGGGACAGGGAGCCTTATAGCAATCAGCCCCAGCATTTT	CASHGRDREPYSNQPQHF
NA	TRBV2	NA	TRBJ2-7	TGTGCCAGCAGTGAGTATGGCGAGCAGTACTTC	CASSEYGEQYF
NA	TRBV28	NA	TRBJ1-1	TGTGCCAGCAAAATGGGGGGGGGAGTGGGCACTGAAGCTTTCTTT	CASKMGGGVGTEAFF
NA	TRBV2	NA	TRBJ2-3	TGTGCCAGCATATTGGATTCGGTCGCAGATACGCAGTATTTT	CASILDSVADTQYF
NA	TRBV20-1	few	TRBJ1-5	TGCAGTGCTTCGTTCGGAGGGGCCGACAATCAGCCCCAGCATTTT	CSASFGGADNQPQHF
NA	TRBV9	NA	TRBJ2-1	TGTGCCAGCAGCGTAGGGGGAACGGGGAGCCACGAGCAGTTCTTC	CASSVGGTGSHEQFF
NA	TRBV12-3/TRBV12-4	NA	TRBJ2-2	TGTGCCAGCAGTTTAATCAGGGAACGAGAACGCACCGGGGAGCTGTTTTTT	CASSLIRERERTGELFF
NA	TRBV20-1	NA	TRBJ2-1	TGCAGTGCTAGAGACGGCCCCCTCTCCTACAATGAGCAGTTCTTC	CSARDGPLSYNEQFF
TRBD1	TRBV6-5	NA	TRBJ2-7	TGTGCCAGCAGTGCGGCCGGGACAGGGAGCGAGCAGTACTTC	CASSAAGTGSEQYF
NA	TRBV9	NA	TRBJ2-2	TGTGCCAGCAGCGTAGAAGGGGGCACCGGGGAGCTGTTTTTT	CASSVEGGTGELFF
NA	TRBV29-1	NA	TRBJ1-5	TGCGGCGTTAGTCACGGTGATAATCAGCCCCAGCATTTT	CGVSHGDNQPQHF